The subject of this entry is one TCR beta chain. Its antigen is not known. The junction does not match germline at one end; this may be a read error. Profiled with immunoSEQ multiplex PCR; TCRdb holds only in-frame clones, not every one. Among about 170,000 clones, around 90% were seen once, and the ten largest hold 0.85% to 1.2%. The sample originates from a study of T cell responses to AZD1222 COVID-19 vaccine. Findings and limits, study-wide: White British donors predominated, females outnumbered males, and clonal diversity was possibly underestimated. Mapped onto spike, vaccine-associated CD4 TCRs spanned it and were dominant at 160-218 and 743-854.

CDR1 is SNHLY and CDR2 is FYNNEI in the germline V gene. The CDR3 spans 12 residues. Second-dose recipients at about 4 or about 12 weeks were treated as one pooled group. This chain uses TRBV2 with TRBJ1-3, with 10 bases matching TRBD1. The sequence was obtained from an adult who received the AZD1222 COVID-19 vaccine. The sequenced sample was peripheral blood, obtained 28 days after the second AZD1222 dose. CDR3 in DNA: TGTGCCAGCAGTGTAGTTTCCGGGACAGGGGCCTTT. Protein sequence: CASSVVSGTGAF.